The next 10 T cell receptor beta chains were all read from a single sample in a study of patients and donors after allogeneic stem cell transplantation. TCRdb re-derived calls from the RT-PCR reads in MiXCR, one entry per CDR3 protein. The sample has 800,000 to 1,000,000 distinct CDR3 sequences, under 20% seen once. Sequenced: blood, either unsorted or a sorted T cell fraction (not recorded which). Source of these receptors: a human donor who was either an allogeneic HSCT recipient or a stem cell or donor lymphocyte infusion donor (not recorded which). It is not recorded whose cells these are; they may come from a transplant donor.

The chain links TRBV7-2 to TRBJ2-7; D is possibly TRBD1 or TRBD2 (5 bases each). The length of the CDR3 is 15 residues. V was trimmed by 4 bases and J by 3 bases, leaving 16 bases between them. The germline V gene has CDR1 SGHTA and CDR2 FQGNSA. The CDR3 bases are TGTGCCAGCAGCTCCCGTCCGGGGCCAAGCTACGAGCAGTACTTC. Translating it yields CASSSRPGPSYEQYF.

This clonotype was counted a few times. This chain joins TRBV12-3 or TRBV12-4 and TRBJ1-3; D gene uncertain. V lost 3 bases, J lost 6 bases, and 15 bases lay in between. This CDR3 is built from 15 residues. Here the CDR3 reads CASSFWQGPENTIYF. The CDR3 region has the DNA TGTGCCAGCAGTTTTTGGCAAGGACCCGAAAACACCATATATTTT.

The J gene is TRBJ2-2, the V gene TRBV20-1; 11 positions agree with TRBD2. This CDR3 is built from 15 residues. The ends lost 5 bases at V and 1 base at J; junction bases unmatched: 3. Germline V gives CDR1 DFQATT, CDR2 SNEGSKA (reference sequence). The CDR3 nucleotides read TGCAGTGCTCCGACTAGCGGGGTGAACACCGGGGAGCTGTTTTTT. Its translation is CSAPTSGVNTGELFF.

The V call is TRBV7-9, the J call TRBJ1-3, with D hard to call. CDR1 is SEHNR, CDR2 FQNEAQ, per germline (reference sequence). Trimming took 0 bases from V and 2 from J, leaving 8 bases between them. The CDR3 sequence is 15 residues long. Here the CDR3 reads CASSLAGVAGNTIYF. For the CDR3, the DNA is TGTGCCAGCAGCTTAGCAGGCGTAGCTGGAAACACCATATATTTT. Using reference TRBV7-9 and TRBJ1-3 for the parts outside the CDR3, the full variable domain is DTGVSQNPRHKITKRGQNVTFRCDPISEHNRLYWYRQTLGQGPEFLTYFQNEAQLEKSRLLSDRFSAERPKGSFSTLEIQRTEQGDSAMYLCASSLAGVAGNTIYFGEGSWLTVV.

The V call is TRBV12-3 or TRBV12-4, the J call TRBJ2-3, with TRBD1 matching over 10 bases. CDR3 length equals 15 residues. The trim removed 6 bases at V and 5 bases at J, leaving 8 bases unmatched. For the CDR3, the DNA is TGTGCCAGCAGCACACGGGACAGGGGCCAAGATACGCAGTATTTT. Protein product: CASSTRDRGQDTQYF.

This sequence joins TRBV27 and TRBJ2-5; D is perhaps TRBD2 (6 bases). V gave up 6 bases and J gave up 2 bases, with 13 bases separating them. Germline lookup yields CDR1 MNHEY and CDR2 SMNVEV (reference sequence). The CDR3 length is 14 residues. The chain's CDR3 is CASSPTSTQETQYF. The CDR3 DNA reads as TGTGCCAGCAGCCCTACTAGCACACAAGAGACCCAGTACTTC.

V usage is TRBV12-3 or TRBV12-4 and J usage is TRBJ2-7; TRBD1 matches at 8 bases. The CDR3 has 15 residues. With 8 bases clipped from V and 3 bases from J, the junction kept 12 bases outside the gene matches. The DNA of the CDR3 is TGTGCCAGCTCCACAGGGGGGCAGGGATTCTACGAGCAGTACTTC. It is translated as CASSTGGQGFYEQYF.

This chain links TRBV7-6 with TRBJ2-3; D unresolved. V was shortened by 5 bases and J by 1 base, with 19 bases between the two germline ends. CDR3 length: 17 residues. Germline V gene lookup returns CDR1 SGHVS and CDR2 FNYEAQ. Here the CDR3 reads CASSLVGYDSGTDTQYF. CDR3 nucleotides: TGTGCCAGCAGCCTAGTCGGATATGACTCTGGCACAGATACGCAGTATTTT.

The DNA of the CDR3 is TGTGCCAGCAGCTTAGCTCCCCTGGACAGGCTATCGCGGGCCAACGTCCTGACTTTC. It codes for CASSLAPLDRLSRANVLTF. V and J are TRBV7-6 and TRBJ2-6, with 7 bases identical to TRBD1. The CDR3 contains 19 residues. V lost 0 bases to trimming and J lost 5 bases; unmatched junction nucleotides: 13. Germline-derived CDR1 and CDR2 are SGHVS and FNYEAQ.

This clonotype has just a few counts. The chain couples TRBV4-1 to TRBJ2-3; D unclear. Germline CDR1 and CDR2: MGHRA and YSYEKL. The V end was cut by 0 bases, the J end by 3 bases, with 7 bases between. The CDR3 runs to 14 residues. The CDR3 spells CASSQDPDTDTQYF. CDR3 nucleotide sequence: TGCGCCAGCAGCCAAGATCCAGATACAGATACGCAGTATTTT.